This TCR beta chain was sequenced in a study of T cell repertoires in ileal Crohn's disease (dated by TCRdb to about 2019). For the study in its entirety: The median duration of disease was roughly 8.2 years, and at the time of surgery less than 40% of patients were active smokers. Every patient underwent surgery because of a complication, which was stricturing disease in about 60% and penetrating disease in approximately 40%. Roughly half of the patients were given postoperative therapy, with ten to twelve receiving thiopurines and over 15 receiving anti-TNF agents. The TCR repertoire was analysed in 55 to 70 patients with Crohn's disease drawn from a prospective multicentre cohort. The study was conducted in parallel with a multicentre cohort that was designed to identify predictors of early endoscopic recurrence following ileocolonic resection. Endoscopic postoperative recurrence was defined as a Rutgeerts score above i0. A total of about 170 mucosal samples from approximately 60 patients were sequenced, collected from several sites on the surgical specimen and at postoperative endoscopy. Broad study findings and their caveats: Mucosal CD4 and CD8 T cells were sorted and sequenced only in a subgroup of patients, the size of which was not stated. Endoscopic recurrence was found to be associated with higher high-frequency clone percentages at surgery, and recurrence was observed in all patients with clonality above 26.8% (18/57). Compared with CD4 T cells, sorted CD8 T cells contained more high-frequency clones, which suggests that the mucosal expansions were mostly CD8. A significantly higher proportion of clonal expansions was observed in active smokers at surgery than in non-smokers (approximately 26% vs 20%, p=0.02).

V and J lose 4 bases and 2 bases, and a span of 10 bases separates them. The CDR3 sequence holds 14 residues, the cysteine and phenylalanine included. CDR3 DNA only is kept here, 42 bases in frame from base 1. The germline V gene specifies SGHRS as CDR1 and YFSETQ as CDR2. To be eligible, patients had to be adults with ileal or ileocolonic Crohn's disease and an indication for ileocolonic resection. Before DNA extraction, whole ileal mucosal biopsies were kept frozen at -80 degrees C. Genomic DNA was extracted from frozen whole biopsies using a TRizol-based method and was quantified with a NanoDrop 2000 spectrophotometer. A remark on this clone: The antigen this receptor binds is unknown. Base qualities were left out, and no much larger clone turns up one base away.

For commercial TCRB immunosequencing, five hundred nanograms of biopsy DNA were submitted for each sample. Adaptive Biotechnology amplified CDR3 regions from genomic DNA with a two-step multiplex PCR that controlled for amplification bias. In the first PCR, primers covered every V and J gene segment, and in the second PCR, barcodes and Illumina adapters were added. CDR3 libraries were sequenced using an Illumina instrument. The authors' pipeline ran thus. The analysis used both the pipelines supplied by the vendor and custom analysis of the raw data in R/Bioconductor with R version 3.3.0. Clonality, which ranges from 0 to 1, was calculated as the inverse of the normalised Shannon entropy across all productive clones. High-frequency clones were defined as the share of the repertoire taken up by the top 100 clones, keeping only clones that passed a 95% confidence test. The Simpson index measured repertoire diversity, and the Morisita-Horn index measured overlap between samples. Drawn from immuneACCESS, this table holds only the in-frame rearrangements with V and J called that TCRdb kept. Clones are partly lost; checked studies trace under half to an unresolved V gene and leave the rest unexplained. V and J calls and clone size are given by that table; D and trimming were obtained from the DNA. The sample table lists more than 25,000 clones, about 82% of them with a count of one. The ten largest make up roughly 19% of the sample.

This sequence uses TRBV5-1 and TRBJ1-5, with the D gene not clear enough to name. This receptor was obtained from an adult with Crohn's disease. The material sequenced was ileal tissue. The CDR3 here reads CASSPLGGNQPQHF. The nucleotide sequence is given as TGCGCCAGCAGCCCCTTGGGAGGCAATCAGCCCCAGCATTTT.